This T cell receptor (beta chain) emerged from a study of OX40 agonist ivuxolimab in advanced cancers. Turning to the study itself: Administration of intravenous ivuxolimab to patients occurred every 2 weeks at 0.01 to 10 mg/kg.

This clone was recorded a few times. Its specificity is not known. Germline V CDR1 and CDR2: LNHNV, YYDKDF (reference sequence). CDR3 size: 14 residues. V was pared by 0 bases and J by 4 bases, with 0 bases of the junction left unmatched. Profiling relied on immunoSEQ multiplex PCR, and the TCRdb table lists in-frame clones only, not all of them. The sample has tens of thousands of clones; more than 70% are singletons. Points from the study as a whole: The antigens recognized by the expanded peripheral T cells, that is their antigen specificity, were not determined.

The origin of this receptor is an adult with an advanced solid tumor such as melanoma, head and neck, liver or kidney cancer. The chain combines TRBV15 with TRBJ1-1; TRBD1 aligns across 9 bases. The sequences come from CD4+ or CD8+ T cells sorted from blood, collected in a trial of the OX40 agonist ivuxolimab. The CDR3 region has the DNA TGTGCCACCAGCAGAGAGACAGGGGGCACTGAAGCTTTCTTT. It encodes CATSRETGGTEAFF.